The entry below describes one TCR beta chain. The V end was cut by 3 bases, the J end by 7 bases, with 10 bases between. This CDR3 is built from 13 residues. CDR1 and CDR2 from the germline V gene are LNHDA and SQIVND (reference sequence). Only in-frame clones appear in the TCRdb table, and some are missing; sequencing was by immunoSEQ multiplex PCR. Of 7,000 or so clones listed, around nine tenths are singletons. These data come from a study of hypomethylating agent response in myelodysplastic syndrome. Study-level background: Donors were myelodysplastic syndrome patients: 2 female, several male. Of these patients, roughly 6 responded (complete response or hematologic improvement) and five did not. TET2 mutation, the most common, occurred in about 45% of the 11 patients.

This TCR was recovered from a human donor with myelodysplastic syndrome. The sequences come from bone marrow, collected before or after starting hypomethylating agent treatment for myelodysplastic syndrome (not recorded which). The chain links TRBV19 to TRBJ2-1; D ambiguous. CDR3 nucleotides: TGTGCCAGTAGTATTGCCCCCGCGAATGAGCAGTTCTTC. Protein product: CASSIAPANEQFF.